A selection of T cell receptor beta chains follows, all from one sample in a study of blood T cells in healthy people across ages. TCRdb passed the 5' RACE reads through MiXCR, listing each CDR3 protein once. The table has around 1.1 million distinct CDR3 sequences, around two fifths seen once. Sequencing input: blood. The receptor set was obtained from a man aged 18 to 29 in good health. CDR3s include the opening cysteine and the closing phenylalanine or tryptophan. The D gene is left open where the match is weak.

d_gene: TRBD1
v_gene: TRBV12-3/TRBV12-4
CDR3aa: CASSYTGASTDTQYF

d_gene: -
v_gene: TRBV4-2
CDR3aa: CASSQDTYPSWAESTEAFF

d_gene: -
v_gene: TRBV7-8
CDR3aa: CASSLVGSGNTIYF

d_gene: TRBD2
v_gene: TRBV7-6
CDR3aa: CASSPRTSGSSETDTQYF

d_gene: TRBD2
v_gene: TRBV20-1
CDR3aa: CSARSGGPNNEQFF

d_gene: TRBD1
v_gene: TRBV7-6
CDR3aa: CASGFRQGDYEQYF

d_gene: TRBD2
v_gene: TRBV20-1
CDR3aa: CSAPRITGGYEQYF

d_gene: -
v_gene: TRBV6-2/TRBV6-3
CDR3aa: CASNGTPGNQPQHF

d_gene: -
v_gene: TRBV9
CDR3aa: CASSPTGNLNTEAFF

d_gene: -
v_gene: TRBV27
CDR3aa: CASRMTADYGYTF

d_gene: TRBD2
v_gene: TRBV27
CDR3aa: CASSLTGLAEETQYF

d_gene: TRBD2
v_gene: TRBV13
CDR3aa: CASSLVSSGGDEQYF

d_gene: TRBD2
v_gene: TRBV20-1
CDR3aa: CSAAGGLYEQYF

d_gene: -
v_gene: TRBV9
CDR3aa: CASSVGPDQLGERLFF

d_gene: -
v_gene: TRBV7-3
CDR3aa: CASSLGGGISGYTF

d_gene: TRBD1
v_gene: TRBV5-1
CDR3aa: CASSLGQGADGYSF

d_gene: -
v_gene: TRBV13
CDR3aa: CASSATESGNTEAFF

d_gene: -
v_gene: TRBV10-3
CDR3aa: CAISGVWGTEAFF

d_gene: -
v_gene: TRBV4-3
CDR3aa: CASSQDPALNTEAFF

d_gene: -
v_gene: TRBV4-1
CDR3aa: CASSQVVSNNYGYTF

d_gene: -
v_gene: TRBV6-5
CDR3aa: CASSYSGAGTGELFF

d_gene: -
v_gene: TRBV20-1
CDR3aa: CSASADRDNEQFF

d_gene: TRBD1
v_gene: TRBV3-1
CDR3aa: CASSPIDRGALKSGNTIYF

d_gene: -
v_gene: TRBV12-3/TRBV12-4
CDR3aa: CASSLQGMNTEAFF

d_gene: TRBD1
v_gene: TRBV11-2
CDR3aa: CASSTDRLEGYTF

d_gene: -
v_gene: TRBV6-2/TRBV6-3
CDR3aa: CASSYMRSNTGELFF

d_gene: -
v_gene: TRBV20-1
CDR3aa: CSATLTPPGYTF

d_gene: -
v_gene: TRBV9
CDR3aa: CASNGLVGGYTF

d_gene: -
v_gene: TRBV2
CDR3aa: CASSDNIHGYTF

d_gene: TRBD2
v_gene: TRBV12-3/TRBV12-4
CDR3aa: CASPPNPTSVRADTQYF

d_gene: -
v_gene: TRBV20-1
CDR3aa: CGATGLSSRGYEQYF

d_gene: -
v_gene: TRBV5-4
CDR3aa: CASSLVAASTHSYTF

d_gene: TRBD1
v_gene: TRBV3-1
CDR3aa: CASSQAGTGGNQPQHF

d_gene: -
v_gene: TRBV20-1
CDR3aa: CSPRGPSTDTQYF

d_gene: TRBD1
v_gene: TRBV2
CDR3aa: CASVTGAEYGYTF

d_gene: -
v_gene: TRBV27
CDR3aa: CASSPREIQETQYF

d_gene: TRBD1
v_gene: TRBV6-6
CDR3aa: CASSLRGTGGLQFQYF

d_gene: -
v_gene: TRBV9
CDR3aa: CASSPSAGVNGYTF

d_gene: -
v_gene: TRBV2
CDR3aa: CASSEGTGSYGYTF

d_gene: -
v_gene: TRBV10-3
CDR3aa: CAISEIFGDSYEQYF

d_gene: TRBD1
v_gene: TRBV7-2
CDR3aa: CASSLQGGPNEKLFF

d_gene: -
v_gene: TRBV6-6
CDR3aa: CASSGRGMYNEQYF

d_gene: -
v_gene: TRBV12-3/TRBV12-4
CDR3aa: CVSSLSRETQYF

d_gene: TRBD1
v_gene: TRBV9
CDR3aa: CASTLSGGITGELFF

d_gene: -
v_gene: TRBV7-2
CDR3aa: CASRFDRSSYNEQFF

d_gene: -
v_gene: TRBV6-5
CDR3aa: CASSSWGVGTEAFF

d_gene: -
v_gene: TRBV3-1
CDR3aa: CASSQESLGGDTQYF

d_gene: -
v_gene: TRBV5-1
CDR3aa: CASSLVGSSSTDTQYF

d_gene: -
v_gene: TRBV27
CDR3aa: CASSFGGHGYTF

d_gene: TRBD1
v_gene: TRBV5-1
CDR3aa: CASSLDRAQETQYF

d_gene: TRBD1
v_gene: TRBV7-9
CDR3aa: CASSRTGINQPQHF

d_gene: TRBD2
v_gene: TRBV12-5
CDR3aa: CASGLVSVLAGGYNEQFF

d_gene: -
v_gene: TRBV7-2
CDR3aa: CASSLISYGNTGELFF

d_gene: TRBD1
v_gene: TRBV20-1
CDR3aa: CSARGTDQETQYF

d_gene: -
v_gene: TRBV15
CDR3aa: CATSRVDAGVKNIQYF

d_gene: TRBD1
v_gene: TRBV5-1
CDR3aa: CASSLQGARAEAFF